The clone carrying this TCR beta chain was detected only once. The CDR3 length is 14 residues. CDR1 is SGHAT and CDR2 is FQDESV in the germline V gene (reference sequence). V gave up 4 bases and J gave up 4 bases; unmatched junction bases: 3. Per the authors' pipeline: Reference gene primer amplification gave estimated nucleated cell counts. Repertoires were generated with immunoSEQ multiplex PCR, while TCRdb's copy carries only in-frame clones and drops some. From that table come the V and J calls and clone size; the DNA was used to work out D and trimming. This sample has around 75,000 clones, with more than 70% found just once. This record comes from a study of blood T cell repertoires in COVID-19. Study as a whole: Sites in the United States, Italy and Spain provided acute and convalescent COVID-19 samples. T cells, B-cell-depleted T cells, or PBMCs supplied cDNA or gDNA.

Sequenced sample: peripheral blood. This TCR was recovered from a human donor in a cohort sampled during active COVID-19. The rearrangement uses TRBV11-1 and TRBJ1-1; 10 nucleotides agree with TRBD1. CDR3 region: CASSYRTGGTEAFF. CDR3 coding DNA: TGTGCCAGCAGCTATAGGACAGGGGGCACTGAAGCTTTCTTT.